This passage covers 20 T cell receptor beta chains from one sample sequenced in a study of T cells in Graves' hyperthyroidism and ophthalmopathy. Using RNA transcripts as the source, TCR beta CDR3 regions were amplified. TCR CDR3 regions were first amplified by RT-PCR with HTBI primers. Each CDR3 protein gets one entry after TCRdb re-called the multiplex PCR reads with MiXCR. The table includes some 350,000 distinct CDR3 sequences, around a sixth detected once. The specimen was blood. These receptor sequences come from a woman between 18 and 29 years old with Graves' hyperthyroidism that later progressed to Graves' ophthalmopathy.

Here the CDR3 reads CASADDYPDSPLHF. The CDR3 region has the DNA TGTGCTAGTGCCGACGATTATCCGGATTCACCCCTCCACTTT. The chain is built from TRBV12-5 and TRBJ1-6; D call uncertain. V gave up 7 bases and J gave up 8 bases, with 15 bases separating them. CDR1 LGHNT and CDR2 FRNRAP come from the germline V gene. The CDR3 consists of 14 residues.

V and J are TRBV27 and TRBJ2-3, with TRBD1 identical over 9 bases. The germline gives CDR1 MNHEY, CDR2 SMNVEV (reference sequence). The CDR3 consists of 18 residues. V shed 0 bases and J 4 bases; nucleotides not matched to a gene: 11. CDR3 nucleotide sequence: TGTGCCAGCAGTTTATCCGGGTTGGGGACAGGGAATCCAGATACGCAGTATTTT. Protein product: CASSLSGLGTGNPDTQYF.

There are many counts of this clonotype. The J gene is TRBJ1-2, the V gene TRBV10-3; 9 bases map to TRBD1. CDR1 is ENHRY and CDR2 is SYGVKD in the germline V gene. The CDR3 length is 15 residues. The junction had 6 bases not matched to a gene; V was cut back by 6 bases and J by 1 base. CDR3 nucleotides: TGTGCCATCAGGGGGGACAGGGACCTTAACTATGGCTACACCTTC. This translates into CAIRGDRDLNYGYTF.

The count of this clonotype is one. With a much larger clone just one base away, this may be a read error. In this CDR3 the conserved last residue, phenylalanine or tryptophan, is missing, so a read error is likely. The rearrangement links TRBV7-9 to TRBJ1-1; TRBD1 matches 9 bases. Germline assignment: CDR1 SEHNR and CDR2 FQNEAQ (reference sequence). V lost 3 bases and J lost 8; bases outside the gene matches: 4. This CDR3 comprises 13 residues. The DNA for the CDR3 is TGTGCCAGCAGCTTCCCCGGGACAGGGGAAGCTTTCCTT. The encoded protein is CASSFPGTGEAFL.

The rearrangement links TRBV3-1 to TRBJ2-1; 10 bases align to TRBD2. CDR1 is LGHDT and CDR2 is YNNKEL in the germline V gene (reference sequence). The CDR3 is 16 residues long. J lost 9 bases, V lost 4 bases, and 12 bases had no gene match. The CDR3 region is CASSPPEREGRGEQFF. The CDR3 nucleotides read TGTGCCAGCAGCCCCCCCGAGCGGGAGGGCCGGGGTGAGCAGTTCTTC.

This clonotype occurred a few times. The genes are TRBV2 and TRBJ1-5; D call uncertain. The germline V gene encodes CDR1 SNHLY and CDR2 FYNNEI. V shed 4 bases and J shed 4 bases, with 8 bases lying between them. The CDR3 spans 13 residues. The CDR3 loop is CASSGIQNQPQHF. CDR3 nucleotides: TGTGCCAGCAGTGGGATACAAAATCAGCCCCAGCATTTT. Drawing the rest from reference TRBV2 and TRBJ1-5, the complete variable domain is EPEVTQTPSHQVTQMGQEVILRCVPISNHLYFYWYRQILGQKVEFLVSFYNNEISEKSEIFDDQFSVERPDGSNFTLKIRSTKLEDSAMYFCASSGIQNQPQHFGDGTRLSIL.

This clonotype was recorded a few times. The genes are TRBV28 and TRBJ1-6; no definite D call. This CDR3 has 13 amino acids. Germline CDR1 MDHEN, CDR2 SYDVKM. The V gene lost 3 bases and the J gene lost 7 bases, with 7 bases spanning the gap. CDR3 loop: CASSLAWNSPLHF. The CDR3 DNA sequence: TGTGCCAGCAGTTTGGCTTGGAATTCACCCCTCCACTTT. Filled out from reference TRBV28 and TRBJ1-6, the complete variable domain reads DVKVTQSSRYLVKRTGEKVFLECVQDMDHENMFWYRQDPGLGLRLIYFSYDVKMKEKGDIPEGYSVSREKKERFSLILESASTNQTSMYLCASSLAWNSPLHFGNGTRLTVT.

Ten or more counts support this clonotype. The chain uses TRBV28 and TRBJ2-7; 8 bases align to TRBD1. The ends lost 6 bases at V and 3 bases at J; junction bases unmatched: 7. CDR1 and CDR2 from the germline V gene are MDHEN and SYDVKM. CDR3 length equals 14 residues. CDR3: CASSETGEIYEQYF. CDR3 nucleotide sequence: TGTGCCAGCAGCGAGACAGGGGAGATCTACGAGCAGTACTTC.

This clonotype was recorded at least ten times. The CDR3 here is CASSYSLGNQPQHF. CDR3 nucleotides: TGTGCCAGCAGTTACAGTTTGGGCAATCAGCCCCAGCATTTT. The J gene is TRBJ1-5, the V gene TRBV6-1; D is undetermined. V was pared by 5 bases and J by 2 bases, with 10 bases between. The CDR3 has 14 amino acids. Germline CDR1 MNHNS, CDR2 SASEGT.

V and J are TRBV4-3 and TRBJ2-3, with no clear D. Trimming took off 0 bases at V and 4 bases at J, with 5 bases between the two ends. The CDR3 length is 13 residues. CDR1 and CDR2 from the germline V gene are LGHNA and YSLEER. CDR3 nucleotides: TGCGCCAGCAGCCAAGATTTGGCAGATACGCAGTATTTT. This gives the protein CASSQDLADTQYF.

This chain joins TRBV29-1 and TRBJ2-7; D is unclear. The V gene lost 0 bases and the J gene lost 4 bases, with 16 bases spanning the gap. This CDR3 is 15 amino acids long. Germline V gives CDR1 SQVTM, CDR2 ANQGSEA. The CDR3 DNA sequence: TGCAGCGTTGAAGAGGTGTTGGTCTCTCCTTACGAGCAGTACTTC. Its translation: CSVEEVLVSPYEQYF.

This clonotype has a count of ten or more. As DNA, the CDR3 is TGTGCCAGCAGCTTAGCGGGACTAGCGGTCACAGATACGCAGTATTTT. It codes for CASSLAGLAVTDTQYF. V gene TRBV7-6 combines with J gene TRBJ2-3; 11 bases agree with TRBD2. The CDR3 loop spans 16 amino acids. Unmatched junction bases numbered 1, after V lost 0 bases and J lost 2 bases. The germline V gene encodes CDR1 SGHVS and CDR2 FNYEAQ.

This clonotype was recorded many times. The chain has TRBV20-1 and TRBJ2-1; 15 bases are a match to TRBD2. CDR1 is DFQATT and CDR2 is SNEGSKA in the germline V gene (reference sequence). J lost 0 bases, V lost 6 bases, and 6 bases had no gene match. This CDR3 has 17 residues. CDR3 residues: CSARTSGRGTSYNEQFF. The CDR3 DNA reads TGCAGTGCACGGACTAGCGGGAGGGGAACCTCCTACAATGAGCAGTTCTTC.

In its sample, this clonotype was seen many times. The chain employs TRBV7-9 and TRBJ1-1; unclear D gene. Germline V CDR1 and CDR2: SEHNR, FQNEAQ (reference sequence). CDR3 size: 16 residues. V was pared by 5 bases and J by 0 bases, with 16 bases between. CDR3 sequence: CASSPGSGTLNTEAFF. The CDR3 region has the DNA TGTGCCAGCAGCCCGGGAAGCGGCACCCTGAACACTGAAGCTTTCTTT.

This clonotype was counted a few times. The V and J genes are TRBV6-1 and TRBJ1-4, with a tentative D call TRBD1 (5 bases). The CDR3 contains 11 residues. From germline, CDR1 is MNHNS and CDR2 SASEGT. Trimming cost V 11 bases and J 5 bases, with 9 bases left between them. Here the CDR3 reads CAAGRNEKLFF. The CDR3 nucleotides read TGTGCCGCGGGGCGCAATGAAAAACTGTTTTTT.

The chain is built from TRBV10-2 and TRBJ2-3; D may correspond to TRBD1 or TRBD2 (6 bases each). Germline CDR1 is WSHSY and CDR2 is SAAADI. With 5 bases removed from V and 6 bases from J, the gap between germline ends came to 15 bases. The CDR3 consists of 14 residues. CDR3 nucleotides: TGCGCCAGCAGTCGGGGCGAGGGGGGCGATACGCAGTATTTT. Encoded protein: CASSRGEGGDTQYF.

The V call is TRBV7-2, the J call TRBJ1-2, with D uncertain. Trimming removed 1 base from V and 6 bases from J, with 15 bases in between. The CDR3 runs to 15 residues. CDR1 and CDR2 (germline): SGHTA, FQGNSA. For the CDR3, the DNA is TGTGCCAGCAGCTTAGGACGTCCACGGGGAGATGGCTACACCTTC. Its translation is CASSLGRPRGDGYTF.

The CDR3 coding sequence is TGTGCCATCAGTGAACACCAGGGATACGAGCAGTACTTC. This sequence encodes CAISEHQGYEQYF. The chain joins TRBV10-3 to TRBJ2-7; perhaps TRBD1 as D (5 bases). V gave up 3 bases and J gave up 4 bases, with 10 bases separating them. This CDR3 is built from 13 residues. CDR1 and CDR2 from the germline V gene are ENHRY and SYGVKD.

This clonotype was counted many times. This chain uses TRBV5-1 with TRBJ1-1, with TRBD1 as a possible D gene (5 bases). The CDR3 is 18 residues long. Trimming cost V 0 bases and J 3 bases, with 21 bases left between them. Per the germline V gene, CDR1 is SGHRS and CDR2 is YFSETQ. CDR3 DNA: TGCGCCAGCAGCTTGGCCGGGACTCGGGAGGAAAAGGACACTGAAGCTTTCTTT. The encoded protein is CASSLAGTREEKDTEAFF.

This clonotype was counted at least ten times. The genes are TRBV20-1 and TRBJ2-3; the D gene is possibly TRBD2 (5 bases). Germline V gene lookup returns CDR1 DFQATT and CDR2 SNEGSKA (reference sequence). The CDR3 contains 13 residues. V dropped 4 bases and J dropped 1 base, with 9 bases sitting between them. In nucleotides, the CDR3 is TGCAGTGCTAACGAGGGCGGCACAGATACGCAGTATTTT. This codes for CSANEGGTDTQYF.